What follows are 30 T cell receptor beta chains derived from one specimen sequenced in a study of CD8+ T cells in alopecia areata. The sequencing template was cDNA reverse transcribed from extracted RNA. Generated by immunoSEQ multiplex PCR, the TCRdb table keeps only in-frame clones and is missing some. The sample consists of a few hundred thousand clones, around two fifths of them appearing once. Treatment defined: oral pan-JAK inhibitor, 5-10 mg twice daily. The sample here was CD4+ T cells sorted from blood, taken at approximately week 34, from a patient treated with tofacitinib. The receptors originated from a human donor with alopecia areata.

The chain joins TRBV6-1 to TRBJ2-2; D is unresolved. V was shortened by 4 bases and J by 4 bases, with 4 bases between the two germline ends. The CDR3 extends over 12 amino acids. CDR1 is MNHNS, CDR2 SASEGT, per germline. The CDR3 nucleotides are TGTGCCAGCAGTGGGCCCACCGGGGAGCTGTTTTTT. Encoded protein: CASSGPTGELFF.

V and J are TRBV27 and TRBJ2-4, with D unresolved. The CDR3 is 17 residues long. In germline, CDR1 is MNHEY, CDR2 SMNVEV (reference sequence). Trimming removed 7 bases at V and 0 bases at J, with 19 bases between. CDR3 in DNA: TGTGCCAGCACCACCTTCCTGGGGAAAATAGCCAAAAACATTCAGTACTTC. Translating gives CASTTFLGKIAKNIQYF.

The rearrangement joins TRBV30 to TRBJ1-4, with unresolved D. The CDR3 covers 14 residues. The V gene's germline CDR1 is GTSNPN and CDR2 SVGIG (reference sequence). Trimming took 0 bases from V and 2 from J, leaving 7 bases between them. CDR3 amino acids: CAWSVDGTNEKLFF. CDR3 coding DNA: TGTGCCTGGAGTGTAGACGGTACTAATGAAAAACTGTTTTTT.

At least ten counts were recorded for this clone. V usage is TRBV5-6 and J usage is TRBJ2-1; unclear D gene. The CDR3 totals 11 residues. Looked up from germline, CDR1 is SGHDT and CDR2 is YYEEEE. The germline V and J ends were trimmed by 2 bases and 9 bases, with 6 bases remaining between them. CDR3 in amino acids: CASSLWGEQFF. The CDR3 DNA sequence: TGTGCCAGCAGCTTATGGGGTGAGCAGTTCTTC.

The V call is TRBV9, the J call TRBJ2-1, with TRBD2 matching 11 bases. Per germline, CDR1 SGDLS and CDR2 YYNGEE. The ends lost 3 bases at V and 6 bases at J; junction bases unmatched: 8. CDR3 size: 16 residues. CDR3 DNA sequence: TGTGCCAGCAGCGCAACCGGGACTAGCGGCGTCAATGAGCAGTTCTTC. This gives the protein CASSATGTSGVNEQFF.

The chain uses TRBV7-9 and TRBJ2-2, with a possible D match to TRBD1 (5 bases). V was shortened by 1 base and J by 5 bases, with 11 bases between the two germline ends. Germline V gives CDR1 SEHNR, CDR2 FQNEAQ (reference sequence). The CDR3 loop spans 15 amino acids. CDR3 sequence reads: CASSLVSGRTGELFF. CDR3 bases: TGTGCCAGCAGCTTAGTCTCAGGGCGGACCGGGGAGCTGTTTTTT.

This clone has a handful of counts. The CDR3 coding sequence is TGCAGCGTTGAAAATCACGTTGAGTACAATGAGCAGTTCTTC. Residues: CSVENHVEYNEQFF. The rearrangement joins TRBV29-1 to TRBJ2-1; D gene ambiguous. Trimming took off 2 bases at V and 4 bases at J, with 12 bases between the two ends. This CDR3 has 14 amino acids. CDR1 SQVTM and CDR2 ANQGSEA come from the germline V gene.

This clone has only a few counts. This chain links TRBV4-2 with TRBJ2-5; 10 bases line up with TRBD2. The germline V gene has CDR1 LGHNA and CDR2 YNFKEQ. CDR3 length: 15 amino acids. Trimming removed 5 bases from V and 4 bases from J; junction bases left unmatched: 7. The CDR3 sequence is CASSLGLAGAETQYF. CDR3 sequence (DNA): TGTGCCAGCAGCTTAGGGCTAGCGGGAGCAGAGACCCAGTACTTC.

This chain connects TRBV30 to TRBJ2-1; D remains ambiguous. The CDR3 runs 11 residues. V was trimmed by 0 bases and J by 9 bases, leaving 6 bases between them. The V gene's germline CDR1 is GTSNPN and CDR2 SVGIG (reference sequence). CDR3 in DNA: TGTGCCTGGAGTGTATCCGCTGAGCAGTTCTTC. This encodes CAWSVSAEQFF. Using reference TRBV30 and TRBJ2-1 for the parts outside the CDR3, the full variable domain is SQTIHQWPATLVQPVGSPLSLECTVEGTSNPNLYWYRQAAGRGLQLLFYSVGIGQISSEVPQNLSASRPQDRQFILSSKKLLLSDSGFYLCAWSVSAEQFFGPGTRLTVL.

Here the CDR3 DNA reads TGTGCCAGCAGCCCTGTAATTGTGCAAGAGACCCAGTACTTC. This sequence encodes CASSPVIVQETQYF. The rearrangement uses TRBV6-6 and TRBJ2-5; D remains ambiguous. Per germline, CDR1 MNHNY and CDR2 SVGAGI (reference sequence). V was cut by 6 bases and J by 2 bases, with 13 bases left in between. This CDR3 spans 14 amino acids.

The V call is TRBV9, the J call TRBJ2-1; 14 nucleotides align to TRBD2. After removal of 4 bases from V and 0 bases from J, the junction contained 12 bases not matched to a gene. CDR1 and CDR2 from the germline V gene are SGDLS and YYNGEE. The CDR3 contains 20 residues. The CDR3, as DNA: TGTGCCAGCAGCCCGGGGACTAGCGGGGGTTTCATGAGCTCCTACAATGAGCAGTTCTTC. Protein sequence: CASSPGTSGGFMSSYNEQFF.

This chain uses TRBV19 with TRBJ1-5, with a possible D match to TRBD1 (6 bases). The CDR3 is 15 residues long. The V gene lost 5 bases and the J gene lost 3 bases, with 14 bases spanning the gap. Germline CDR1 reads LNHDA; CDR2 reads SQIVND (reference sequence). The CDR3 loop reads CASSLQGTHNQPQHF. The CDR3 coding sequence is TGTGCCAGTAGTCTACAGGGTACCCACAATCAGCCCCAGCATTTT.

The rearrangement links TRBV30 to TRBJ1-2, with D perhaps TRBD1 (6 bases). The CDR3 extends over 13 amino acids. The germline V gene has CDR1 GTSNPN and CDR2 SVGIG (reference sequence). V was cut by 2 bases and J by 7 bases, with 14 bases left in between. The CDR3, as DNA: TGTGCCTGGAGTCCTCAGGGGAAGGGTGGCTACACCTTC. This codes for CAWSPQGKGGYTF.

This clone turned up a few times. The gene calls are TRBV14 and TRBJ2-5; a possible D gene is TRBD1 (6 bases). Between the trimmed V and J ends, which lost 5 bases and 4 bases, there was a span of 23 bases. CDR1 SGHDN and CDR2 FVKESK come from the germline V gene. This CDR3 contains 17 residues. CDR3 in DNA: TGTGCCAGCAGCGCACGAAGAGGCAGGGGAAGGGGAGAGACCCAGTACTTC. Translation gives CASSARRGRGRGETQYF.

V and J are TRBV18 and TRBJ1-5, with 7 bases that match TRBD1. Trimming took 6 bases from V and 5 from J; bases not matched to a gene: 10. CDR3 size: 15 residues. Germline CDR1 reads KGHSH; CDR2 reads LQKENI. The CDR3 nucleotides read TGTGCCAGCTCGCGCAGCGCCACAGGGGATCAGCCCCAGCATTTT. Protein product: CASSRSATGDQPQHF. Together with reference TRBV18 and TRBJ1-5, the CDR3 gives the full variable domain: NAGVMQNPRHLVRRRGQEARLRCSPMKGHSHVYWYRQLPEEGLKFMVYLQKENIIDESGMPKERFSAEFPKEGPSILRIQQVVRGDSAAYFCASSRSATGDQPQHFGDGTRLSIL.

This clone was observed a handful of times. The V and J genes are TRBV10-3 and TRBJ2-2; D gene ambiguous. Germline lookup yields CDR1 ENHRY and CDR2 SYGVKD. This CDR3 contains 11 residues. Trimming cost V 6 bases and J 8 bases, with 7 bases left between them. The CDR3 nucleotides read TGTGCCATCAGGTCCACAGGGGAGCTGTTTTTT. This encodes CAIRSTGELFF.

As regards this clone: Other DNA variants within this sample encode the same CDR3. V is TRBV29-1 and J is TRBJ2-1, with TRBD2 matching over 8 bases. Germline V lookup: CDR1 SQVTM, CDR2 ANQGSEA. The CDR3 is made up of 14 amino acids. Trimming took 6 bases from V and 3 from J; bases not matched to a gene: 7. The CDR3 loop reads CSVVGRVNYNEQFF. For the CDR3, the DNA is TGCAGCGTGGTCGGGAGGGTTAACTACAATGAGCAGTTCTTC.

The chain uses TRBV7-2 and TRBJ2-7, with 8 bases matching TRBD2. Germline V CDR1 and CDR2: SGHTA, FQGNSA. Trimming took 3 bases from V and 1 from J; bases not matched to a gene: 5. This CDR3 spans 15 amino acids. In DNA form, the CDR3 reads TGTGCCAGCAGCTTGCAGGCTAGCGGGTCCTACGAGCAGTACTTC. It specifies CASSLQASGSYEQYF.

The gene calls are TRBV18 and TRBJ1-1, with TRBD1 as a possible D gene (5 bases). Trimming removed 3 bases from V and 7 bases from J, with 18 bases in between. The CDR3 totals 15 residues. Germline CDR1 reads KGHSH; CDR2 reads LQKENI. In DNA form, the CDR3 reads TGTGCCAGCTCACCTCGGGACCGCCAAATCGGTGAAGCTTTCTTT. Amino acids: CASSPRDRQIGEAFF.

The sample holds a few counts of this clone. The rearrangement joins TRBV11-2 to TRBJ2-3; D may match TRBD1 or TRBD2 (5 bases each). This CDR3 spans 18 amino acids. Germline CDR1 SGHAT, CDR2 FQNNGV. V gave up 5 bases and J gave up 2 bases, with 23 bases separating them. CDR3 loop: CASSPGGLLVGATDTQYF. The CDR3 region has the DNA TGTGCCAGCAGCCCCGGAGGCCTACTAGTTGGGGCCACAGATACGCAGTATTTT.

Only a few counts were recorded for this clone. The CDR3 loop is CAISEFQAGETDTQYF. CDR3 coding DNA: TGTGCCATCAGTGAGTTTCAAGCGGGAGAAACAGATACGCAGTATTTT. J is TRBJ2-3 and V is TRBV10-3; 8 bases line up with TRBD2. The CDR3 is 16 residues long. Germline trimming cut 1 base from V and 3 bases from J; bases unmatched to any gene: 6. Germline V CDR1 and CDR2: ENHRY, SYGVKD.

CDR3 in DNA: TGTGCCTGGAGTGTAGCCCGAACTAAACACGAGCAGTACTTC. Translation: CAWSVARTKHEQYF. V usage is TRBV30 and J usage is TRBJ2-7; no clear D gene. CDR3 size: 14 residues. Germline V CDR1 and CDR2: GTSNPN, SVGIG (reference sequence). The V end was cut by 0 bases, the J end by 5 bases, with 14 bases between.

J is TRBJ1-1 and V is TRBV16, with D perhaps matching TRBD1 (5 bases). This CDR3 comprises 14 residues. Trimming cost V 0 bases and J 1 base, with 6 bases left between them. CDR1 is KGHSY, CDR2 FQNENV, per germline. CDR3 protein: CASSQSGGNTEAFF. The CDR3 DNA reads TGTGCCAGCAGCCAATCGGGGGGGAACACTGAAGCTTTCTTT.

This clone was seen more than once but under ten times. The chain links TRBV6-5 to TRBJ1-2; the D is unclear. Germline CDR1 MNHEY, CDR2 SVGAGI. The V gene lost 2 bases and the J gene lost 4 bases, with 17 bases spanning the gap. The CDR3 sequence is 16 residues long. The CDR3 here is CASSYSGRHGGYGYTF. As DNA, the CDR3 is TGTGCCAGCAGTTACAGTGGCAGACACGGAGGCTATGGCTACACCTTC.

This clone was picked up one time. The V gene is TRBV6-5, the J gene TRBJ2-7; D assignment may be TRBD1 or TRBD2 (5 bases each). Between the trimmed V and J ends, which lost 4 bases and 2 bases, there was a span of 12 bases. Germline CDR1 is MNHEY and CDR2 is SVGAGI. The CDR3 is 14 amino acids. Here the CDR3 DNA reads TGTGCCAGCAGTTGGGGACGGCCCCCCTACGAGCAGTACTTC. This gives the protein CASSWGRPPYEQYF.

The chain joins TRBV5-1 to TRBJ2-3; D is possibly TRBD1 (6 bases). The germline CDR1 and CDR2 sequences are SGHRS and YFSETQ. This CDR3 region has 13 residues. V lost 2 bases and J 5 bases, leaving 9 bases between the germline ends. CDR3 in amino acids: CASSLTGLDTQYF. For the CDR3, the DNA is TGCGCCAGCAGCTTAACAGGGCTAGATACGCAGTATTTT.

The gene calls are TRBV25-1 and TRBJ2-7; D unclear. Between the trimmed V and J ends, which lost 6 bases and 0 bases, there was a span of 6 bases. CDR1 and CDR2 (germline): MGHDK, SYGVNS. The CDR3 runs 12 residues. The CDR3 loop reads CASRDGSYEQYF. The CDR3, as DNA: TGTGCCAGCAGGGACGGCTCCTACGAGCAGTACTTC.

This clone appeared a few times. The V call is TRBV11-2, the J call TRBJ1-2; D is undetermined. With 5 bases removed from V and 0 bases from J, the gap between germline ends came to 10 bases. Germline CDR1 and CDR2: SGHAT and FQNNGV. The CDR3 spans 14 residues. The CDR3 DNA sequence: TGTGCCAGCAGCCGACCGATGGCTAACTATGGCTACACCTTC. This sequence encodes CASSRPMANYGYTF.

This chain uses TRBV10-2 with TRBJ2-5; D not certain. Between the trimmed V and J ends, which lost 3 bases and 5 bases, there was a span of 10 bases. CDR1 is WSHSY, CDR2 SAAADI, per germline. The CDR3 consists of 13 residues. The CDR3 region has the DNA TGCGCCAGCAGTGAACAGAGGTTGGAGACCCAGTACTTC. Translation gives CASSEQRLETQYF.

The V call is TRBV9, the J call TRBJ1-2, with 8 positions matching TRBD1. From germline, CDR1 is SGDLS and CDR2 YYNGEE. This CDR3 has 13 residues. J lost 7 bases, V lost 0 bases, and 2 bases had no gene match. CDR3 protein: CASSVVTGGGYTF. The DNA for the CDR3 is TGTGCCAGCAGCGTAGTAACAGGGGGTGGCTACACCTTC.